The present entry profiles one TCR beta chain with its context. This specimen comes from a study of blood T cell repertoires in COVID-19. Study-level information: Sample material is recorded as cDNA or gDNA derived from T cells, B-cell-depleted T cells, or PBMCs.

Authors' methods: Researchers report that nucleated cell counts were estimated from reference gene primer amplification. Sequencing used immunoSEQ multiplex PCR; TCRdb keeps in-frame clones, though not all of them. V, J and clone size are those of that table, while D and trimming were read from the DNA. The sample comprises 250,000 or so clones, 88% of which are singletons, and around 0.78% rests with the top ten. From germline, CDR1 is MNHEY and CDR2 SVGEGT. The V end was cut by 3 bases, the J end by 4 bases, with 3 bases between. The CDR3 covers 11 residues. Sequenced input: peripheral blood. This chain joins TRBV6-2 or TRBV6-3 and TRBJ1-1; D not certain. This TCR derives from a woman in her 30s with acute or convalescent COVID-19. CDR3 nucleotides: TGTGCCAGCAGTTATATCACTGAAGCTTTCTTT. As protein: CASSYITEAFF.